This is a list of T cell receptor beta chains from one sample in a study of T cells in Graves' hyperthyroidism and ophthalmopathy. TCRdb analysed the multiplex PCR reads with MiXCR anew, one entry per CDR3 protein. The table shows roughly 640,000 distinct CDR3 sequences, with 16% occurring only once. The sample consisted of blood. Receptors were obtained from a woman between 35 and 50 years old with Graves' ophthalmopathy. Each CDR3 is given with its conserved first and last residue. D genes are given only for firm matches. Not every row has a clone size; where given, it reads once, few, many or a size class.

TRBD2	many	TRBV20-1	TRBJ2-3	TGCAGTGCTCCCCTGGGAGCGGGGAGAACCACAGATACGCAGTATTTT	CSAPLGAGRTTDTQYF
.	few	TRBV29-1	TRBJ2-1	TGCAGCGTTGGGAGGGGGCAGGTGCAGTTCTTC	CSVGRGQVQFF
.	many	TRBV12-3/TRBV12-4	TRBJ2-2	TGTGCCAGCGTCTCGGCCGGGGAGCTGTTTTTT	CASVSAGELFF
.	few	TRBV7-2	TRBJ1-2	TGTGCCAGCAGTCCAAGCCCCGGGGGCAGGGCCTATGGCTACACCTTC	CASSPSPGGRAYGYTF
.	many	TRBV7-2	TRBJ2-7	TGTGCCAGCAGCCGTTACTCCGGCAGCTCCTACGAGCAGTACTTC	CASSRYSGSSYEQYF
TRBD1	.	TRBV20-1	TRBJ1-3	TGCAGTGCAACGGACAGGGCTGGAAACACCATATATTTT	CSATDRAGNTIYF
.	.	TRBV4-1	TRBJ2-7	TGCGCCAGCAGCCAAGACGAGCGGATGTACTACGAGCAGTACTTC	CASSQDERMYYEQYF
TRBD2	many	TRBV7-8	TRBJ2-1	TGTGCCAGCAGCCCAAAGGCACTAGCGGGAGACAATGAGCAGTTCTTC	CASSPKALAGDNEQFF
.	many	TRBV28	TRBJ1-1	TGTGCCAGCAGTTCAGGATTCACTGAAGCTTTCTTT	CASSSGFTEAFF
.	many	TRBV30	TRBJ2-3	TGTGCCTGGAGTGTATACAGCACAGATACGCAGTATTTT	CAWSVYSTDTQYF
TRBD2	many	TRBV20-1	TRBJ2-3	TGCAGTGTTATAGGACTAGCGAGCATGGTTCCAGATACGCAGTATTTT	CSVIGLASMVPDTQYF
.	.	TRBV10-2	TRBJ2-5	TGCGCCAGCACCCAGCTGGGGGCAGGAGAAGAGACCCAGTACTTC	CASTQLGAGEETQYF
TRBD2	many	TRBV27	TRBJ2-7	TGTGCCAGCAGTTTTTCTAGCGGGGCCTACGAGCAGTACTTC	CASSFSSGAYEQYF
TRBD1	few	TRBV19	TRBJ1-4	TGTGCCAGTAGTCCTTACGGGGCGCAGGGGGGAAGGAATGAAAAACTGTTTTTT	CASSPYGAQGGRNEKLFF
.	few	TRBV6-4	TRBJ2-7	TGTGCCAGCAGTGATCTCAACTCCTACGAGCAGTACTTC	CASSDLNSYEQYF
.	few	TRBV5-1	TRBJ2-4	TGCGCCAGCAGCATGGACTCGGTCAAAAACATTCAGTACTTC	CASSMDSVKNIQYF
.	many	TRBV6-1	TRBJ1-6	TGTGCCAGCAGTGAAAGAGGGGATTCACCCCTCCACTTT	CASSERGDSPLHF
.	.	TRBV29-1	TRBJ2-1	TGCAGCGTAAGACAGCAGAGCTCCTACAATGAGCAGTTCTTC	CSVRQQSSYNEQFF
.	.	TRBV20-1	TRBJ1-5	TGCAGTGCTAGCAGACAGGCCGACCAGCCCCAGCATTTT	CSASRQADQPQHF
.	many	TRBV13	TRBJ1-2	TGTGCCAGCAGCCCCAGCCCCGGGTTCGGCGGCTACACCTTC	CASSPSPGFGGYTF
TRBD1	.	TRBV2	TRBJ1-6	TGCGCCAGCAGTGCCAACAGGGGGCATTCACCCCTCCACTTT	CASSANRGHSPLHF
.	few	TRBV20-1	TRBJ1-3	TGCAGTGCTAGAGACCCCGGCTCTCTTGGAAACACCATATATTTT	CSARDPGSLGNTIYF
TRBD2	many	TRBV3-1	TRBJ2-7	TGTGCCAGCAGCCAAGCTCCGGGAGGGTACGACGAGCAGTACTTC	CASSQAPGGYDEQYF
.	many	TRBV2	TRBJ1-1	TGTGCCAGCACCCTAACCCAAATCGGGAACACTGAAGCTTTCTTT	CASTLTQIGNTEAFF
.	few	TRBV7-3	TRBJ1-4	TGTGCCAGCAGCCGCCAGCCTAATGAAAAACTGTTTTTT	CASSRQPNEKLFF
.	many	TRBV20-1	TRBJ2-7	TGCAGTGCTAGACCCACAGGGTTGGGCGAGCAGTACTTC	CSARPTGLGEQYF
.	many	TRBV20-1	TRBJ1-1	TGCAGTGCTAGAGGCGGAGGGGCGGACACTGAAGCTTTCTTT	CSARGGGADTEAFF
TRBD2	few	TRBV25-1	TRBJ2-7	TGTGCCAGCAGTGAAATGCCGGGACTAGCTCAGGTCCCCTACGAGCAGTACTTC	CASSEMPGLAQVPYEQYF
.	.	TRBV7-2	TRBJ2-1	TGTGCCAGCAGCTATACTAGCATCCATGAGCAGTTCTTC	CASSYTSIHEQFF
.	.	TRBV6-2/TRBV6-3	TRBJ2-7	TGTGCCAGCAGGAGAATCCCCTACGAGCAGTACTTC	CASRRIPYEQYF
.	few	TRBV5-1	TRBJ2-1	TGCGCCAGCAGCTTGGGCCAGATGGGTTTGAATGAGCAGTTCTTC	CASSLGQMGLNEQFF
.	.	TRBV18	TRBJ1-4	TGTGCCAGCTCACCATTTAGGGAAAATCTCAATGAAAAACTGTTTTTT	CASSPFRENLNEKLFF
TRBD1	.	TRBV3-1	TRBJ1-2	TGTGCCAGCAGCCAAAGGGGACAGGAGAGCTATGGCTACTCCTTC	CASSQRGQESYGYSF
.	.	TRBV10-3	TRBJ2-1	TGTGCCATCAGTGACCTCGGGGGCCCCTACAATGAGCAGTTCTTC	CAISDLGGPYNEQFF
TRBD1	many	TRBV11-2	TRBJ1-4	TGTGCCAGCCAGCTTGGACAGGGGTTTGAAAAACTGTTTTTT	CASQLGQGFEKLFF
TRBD2	.	TRBV20-1	TRBJ2-1	TGCAGTGTAATTTCGGGACTAGCGGCCGAGCAGTTCTTC	CSVISGLAAEQFF
.	few	TRBV18	TRBJ1-3	TGTGCCAGCTCACCAAGGCAGGGGCTATATTTT	CASSPRQGLYF
.	many	TRBV27	TRBJ2-7	TGTGCCAGCAGTCCTACGAGGGGTTCTTTCGAGCAGTACTTC	CASSPTRGSFEQYF
.	many	TRBV12-3/TRBV12-4	TRBJ2-5	TGTGCCAGCAGTTTCGTGAGGGGAGAGACCCAGTACTTC	CASSFVRGETQYF
TRBD1	many	TRBV5-5	TRBJ2-3	TGTGCCAGCAGCTTTGGTGACAGGGGGTCGACAGATACGCAGTATTTT	CASSFGDRGSTDTQYF
.	.	TRBV27	TRBJ2-2	TGTGCCAGCAGCCTTTCCGCAGGGATGGAGGTCGGGGAGCTGTTTTTT	CASSLSAGMEVGELFF
TRBD1	many	TRBV6-1	TRBJ1-1	TGTGCCAGCAGAGCAAAACAGGGGGCCGTCATGAACACTGAAGCTTTCTTT	CASRAKQGAVMNTEAFF